This entry features one TCR beta chain sequence. This entry belongs to a study of control samples from healthy donors and cancer patients. Libraries were prepared by immunoSEQ multiplex PCR; TCRdb keeps only in-frame clonotypes and omits some of them. The profile shows approximately 170,000 clones, just over 90% of them singletons. J lost 4 bases, V lost 2 bases, and 7 bases had no gene match. Looked up from germline, CDR1 is SGHDT and CDR2 is YYEEEE. This CDR3 comprises 16 residues. The gene calls are TRBV5-6 and TRBJ2-3; the match to TRBD2 covers 10 bases. The sample comprised blood. This sequence originates from a woman aged 55-70 years in good health. DNA of the CDR3: TGTGCCAGCAGCTTTTTCGCTAGCGGGGGATCAGATACGCAGTATTTT. Amino acid sequence: CASSFFASGGSDTQYF.